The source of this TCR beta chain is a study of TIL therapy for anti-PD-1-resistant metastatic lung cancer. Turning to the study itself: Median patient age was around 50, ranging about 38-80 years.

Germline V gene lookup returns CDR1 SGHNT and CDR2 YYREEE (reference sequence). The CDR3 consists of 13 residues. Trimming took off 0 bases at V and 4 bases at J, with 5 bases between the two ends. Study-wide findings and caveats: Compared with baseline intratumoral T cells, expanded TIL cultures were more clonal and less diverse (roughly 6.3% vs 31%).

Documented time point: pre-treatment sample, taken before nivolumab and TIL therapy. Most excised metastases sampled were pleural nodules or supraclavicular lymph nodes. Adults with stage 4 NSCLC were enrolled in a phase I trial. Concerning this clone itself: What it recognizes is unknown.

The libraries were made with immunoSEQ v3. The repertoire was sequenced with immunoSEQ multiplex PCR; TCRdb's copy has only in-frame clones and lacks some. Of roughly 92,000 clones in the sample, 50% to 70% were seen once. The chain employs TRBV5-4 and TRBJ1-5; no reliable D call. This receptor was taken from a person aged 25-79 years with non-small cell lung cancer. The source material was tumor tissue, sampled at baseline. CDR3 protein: CASSLGRNQPQHF. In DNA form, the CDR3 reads TGTGCCAGCAGCTTGGGTCGGAATCAGCCCCAGCATTTT.